Reported below is one T cell receptor beta chain. As yet, its antigen is unknown. This sample is part of a study of cytomegalovirus exposure and HLA in healthy donors. General study findings and limits: Later analysis associated a missense DCLRE1C variant with TCR beta V- and J-gene trimming. Most TCR sequences proved rare, with some public TCRs found in many donors. Common viral pathogens were later found to be apparently linked to several of the most significant clusters.

The PCR ran on 60 Vbeta and 13 Jbeta primers. The repertoire was sequenced with immunoSEQ multiplex PCR; TCRdb's copy has only in-frame clones and lacks some. Of about 99,000 clones in the sample, around 60% were seen once. The CDR3 spans 20 residues. The ends lost 5 bases at V and 2 bases at J; junction bases unmatched: 13. Germline V gene lookup returns CDR1 MNHEY and CDR2 SMNVEV (reference sequence). Healthy bone marrow donors supplied every sample. This clonotype was sampled from a woman aged 50 to 60 in good health and CMV-seronegative. J is TRBJ2-6 and V is TRBV27; 12 positions agree with TRBD1. Sequenced input: PBMCs. The CDR3 DNA reads as TGTGCCAGCAGTCGGGGCCCCGGGACAGGGGGCGGCACTGGGGCCAACGTCCTGACTTTC. Its translation is CASSRGPGTGGGTGANVLTF.